This TCR beta chain was obtained from a study of early T cells in non-severe SARS-CoV-2 infection (dated by TCRdb to about 2021). Regarding the study in general: Bulk RNA from unsorted whole blood was used for TCR sequencing, so alpha and beta chains could not be paired.

Libraries were constructed by 5' RACE. Instrument used: NextSeq 500. To correct for sequencing error and PCR bias, the TCR library protocol tagged individual cDNA molecules with unique molecular identifiers. Sequencing covered both TCR alpha and beta chains, and within each sample the abundances of alpha and beta sequences were tightly co-correlated. As for how the authors treated the data: Decombinator V4 was used to perform V gene, J gene and CDR3 annotation of TCR sequences. Expanded TCRs were defined as changing significantly between any two time points under a Poisson model with p below 0.0001. TCR abundances were normalised to the total number of TCRs sequenced per sample and were expressed as counts per million. MAIT TCRs were defined by TRAV1-2 paired with TRAJ12, TRAJ20 or TRAJ33, and iNKT TCRs by TRAV10 paired with TRAJ18. VDJdb, accessed 1 November 2021, was searched for CMV, EBV and SARS-CoV-2 annotated TCRs, excluding TCRs annotated for multiple antigens. TCRdb reworked the public reads: Q25 trimming with fastp, MiXCR clone assembly, productive beta chains retained. Rows are unified per CDR3 protein, each entry keeping the most common DNA and genes. These V and J calls rely on TCRdb rather than the paper's analysis. Here the sample has over 50,000 distinct CDR3 sequences; over 10% occur a single time. Of the sample, roughly 3.1% falls within the top ten clones.

The CDR3 has 18 amino acids, counting the end cysteine and phenylalanine. Only the CDR3 part of the read is kept: 54 bases, read in frame from the first base. The germline V and J ends show losses of 5 bases and 3 bases respectively, and no gene match explains 15 bases of the junction. This was a case-control study nested in a cohort of healthcare workers in London, UK, who had nasopharyngeal swab PCR tests and blood samples taken every week. Between 23 and 31 March 2020, the week of the UK lockdown, healthcare workers were enrolled and then followed up weekly for as long as 16 weeks. What the study reported, not specific to this receptor: Matching against VDJdb was skewed toward anti-spike CD8 responses, likely underestimated virus-specific expansions, and missed private and CD4 specificities.

The sample holds many counts of this clonotype. No antigen is known for it. The record has no base qualities; no much larger clone is one base away. This clonotype was obtained from an adult who was a healthcare worker with PCR-confirmed SARS-CoV-2 infection or an uninfected control (not recorded which). The rearranged segments are TRBV12-3 or TRBV12-4 and TRBJ2-5, with TRBD2 identical over 10 junction bases. The specimen sequenced was whole blood. The DNA is TGTGCCAGCAGTCCCGGTGGGGATTGGCTAGCGGGAGAAGAGACCCAGTACTTC. Its product reads: CASSPGGDWLAGEETQYF.